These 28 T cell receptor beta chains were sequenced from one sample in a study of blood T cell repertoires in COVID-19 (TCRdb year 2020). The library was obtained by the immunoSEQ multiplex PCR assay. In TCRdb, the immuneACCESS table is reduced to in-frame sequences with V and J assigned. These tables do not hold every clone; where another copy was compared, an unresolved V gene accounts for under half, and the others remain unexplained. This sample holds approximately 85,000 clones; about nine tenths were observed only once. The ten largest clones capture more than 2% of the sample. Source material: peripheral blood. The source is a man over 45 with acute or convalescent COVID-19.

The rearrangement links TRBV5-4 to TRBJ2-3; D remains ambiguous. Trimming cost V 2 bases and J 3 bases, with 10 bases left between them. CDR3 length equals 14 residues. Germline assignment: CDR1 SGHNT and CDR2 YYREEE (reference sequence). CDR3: CASSFERSTDTQYF. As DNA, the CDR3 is TGTGCCAGCAGCTTCGAGAGGTCGACAGATACGCAGTATTTT.

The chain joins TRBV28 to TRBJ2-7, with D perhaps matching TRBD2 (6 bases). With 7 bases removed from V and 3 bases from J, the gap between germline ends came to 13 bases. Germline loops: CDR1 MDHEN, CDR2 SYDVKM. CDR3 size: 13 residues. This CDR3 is CASNVRAGYEQYF. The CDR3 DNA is TGTGCCAGCAATGTCCGAGCGGGCTACGAGCAGTACTTC.

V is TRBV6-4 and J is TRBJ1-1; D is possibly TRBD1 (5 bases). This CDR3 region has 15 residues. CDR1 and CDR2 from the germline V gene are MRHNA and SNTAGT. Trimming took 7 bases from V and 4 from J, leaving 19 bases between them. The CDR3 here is CASIFKRGSGTEAFF. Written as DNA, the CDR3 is TGTGCCAGCATCTTCAAAAGGGGTAGCGGCACTGAAGCTTTCTTT.

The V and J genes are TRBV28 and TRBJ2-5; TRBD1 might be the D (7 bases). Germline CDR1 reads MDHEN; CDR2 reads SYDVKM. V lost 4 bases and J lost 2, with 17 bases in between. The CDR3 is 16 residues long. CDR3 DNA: TGTGCCAGCAGTTCCCCCGGACAGGAGGGACAAGAGACCCAGTACTTC. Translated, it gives CASSSPGQEGQETQYF.

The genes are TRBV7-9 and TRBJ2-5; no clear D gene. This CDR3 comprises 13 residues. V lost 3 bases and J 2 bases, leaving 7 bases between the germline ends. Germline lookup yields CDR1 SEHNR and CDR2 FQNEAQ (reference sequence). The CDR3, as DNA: TGTGCCAGCAGCTTCGTTGAGCAAGAGACCCAGTACTTC. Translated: CASSFVEQETQYF.

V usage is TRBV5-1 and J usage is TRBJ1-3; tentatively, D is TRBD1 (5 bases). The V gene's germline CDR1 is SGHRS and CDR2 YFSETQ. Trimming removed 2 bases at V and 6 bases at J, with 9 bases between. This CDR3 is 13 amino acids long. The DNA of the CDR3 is TGCGCCAGCAGCTTCCAGGGCGAAAACACCATATATTTT. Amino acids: CASSFQGENTIYF. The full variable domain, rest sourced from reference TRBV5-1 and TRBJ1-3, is KAGVTQTPRYLIKTRGQQVTLSCSPISGHRSVSWYQQTPGQGLQFLFEYFSETQRNKGNFPGRFSGRQFSNSRSEMNVSTLELGDSALYLCASSFQGENTIYFGEGSWLTVV.

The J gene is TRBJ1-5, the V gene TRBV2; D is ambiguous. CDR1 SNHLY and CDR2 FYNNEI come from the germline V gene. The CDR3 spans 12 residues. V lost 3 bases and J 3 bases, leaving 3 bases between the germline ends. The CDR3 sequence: CASSDYNQPQHF. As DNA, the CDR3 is TGTGCCAGCAGTGATTACAATCAGCCCCAGCATTTT.

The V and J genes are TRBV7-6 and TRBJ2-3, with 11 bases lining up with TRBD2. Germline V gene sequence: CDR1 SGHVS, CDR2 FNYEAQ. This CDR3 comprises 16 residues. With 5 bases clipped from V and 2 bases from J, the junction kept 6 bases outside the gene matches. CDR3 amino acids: CASSKVLAGDTDTQYF. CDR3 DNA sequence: TGTGCCAGCAGCAAAGTACTAGCGGGAGACACAGATACGCAGTATTTT. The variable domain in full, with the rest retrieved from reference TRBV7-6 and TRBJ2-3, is GAGVSQSPRYKVTKRGQDVALRCDPISGHVSLYWYRQALGQGPEFLTYFNYEAQQDKSGLPNDRFSAERPEGSISTLTIQRTEQRDSAMYRCASSKVLAGDTDTQYFGPGTRLTVL.

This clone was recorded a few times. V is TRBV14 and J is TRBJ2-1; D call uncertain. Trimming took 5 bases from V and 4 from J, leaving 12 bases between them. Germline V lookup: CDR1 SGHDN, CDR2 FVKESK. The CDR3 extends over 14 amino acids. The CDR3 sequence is CASSRYGWYNEQFF. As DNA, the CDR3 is TGTGCCAGCAGCAGGTACGGGTGGTACAATGAGCAGTTCTTC.

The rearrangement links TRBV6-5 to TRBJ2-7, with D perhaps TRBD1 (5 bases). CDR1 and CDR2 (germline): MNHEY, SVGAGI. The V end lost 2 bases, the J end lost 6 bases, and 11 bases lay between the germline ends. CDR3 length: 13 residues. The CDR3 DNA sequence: TGTGCCAGCAGTTACCCAGCGACAGCCGAGCAGTACGTC. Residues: CASSYPATAEQYV.

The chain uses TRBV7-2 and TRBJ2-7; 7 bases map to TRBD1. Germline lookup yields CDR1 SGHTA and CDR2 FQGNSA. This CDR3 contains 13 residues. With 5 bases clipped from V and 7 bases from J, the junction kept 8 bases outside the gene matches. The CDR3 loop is CASSKGPTGEQYV. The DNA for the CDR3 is TGTGCCAGCAGCAAGGGGCCGACAGGGGAGCAGTACGTC.

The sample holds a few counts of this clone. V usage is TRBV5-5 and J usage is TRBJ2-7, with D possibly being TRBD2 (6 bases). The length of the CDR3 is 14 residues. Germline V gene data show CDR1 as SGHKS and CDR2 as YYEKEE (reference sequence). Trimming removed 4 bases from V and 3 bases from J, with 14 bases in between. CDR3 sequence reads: CASSPPGLRYEQYV. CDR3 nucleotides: TGTGCCAGCAGCCCGCCGGGACTCCGCTACGAGCAGTACGTC.

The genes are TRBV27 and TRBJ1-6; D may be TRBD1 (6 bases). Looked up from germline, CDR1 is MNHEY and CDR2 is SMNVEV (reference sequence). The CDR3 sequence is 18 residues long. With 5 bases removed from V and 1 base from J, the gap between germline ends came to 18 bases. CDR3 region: CASSPLIRGRSYNSPLHF. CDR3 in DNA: TGTGCCAGCAGTCCCCTGATAAGGGGGAGATCCTATAATTCACCCCTCCACTTT.

CDR3 protein: CAWSVRLSGNTIYF. The CDR3 DNA follows: TGTGCCTGGAGTGTACGACTATCTGGAAACACCATATATTTT. J is TRBJ1-3 and V is TRBV30; D unclear. Between the trimmed V and J ends, which lost 0 bases and 1 base, there was a span of 7 bases. The length of the CDR3 is 14 residues. CDR1 GTSNPN and CDR2 SVGIG come from the germline V gene (reference sequence).

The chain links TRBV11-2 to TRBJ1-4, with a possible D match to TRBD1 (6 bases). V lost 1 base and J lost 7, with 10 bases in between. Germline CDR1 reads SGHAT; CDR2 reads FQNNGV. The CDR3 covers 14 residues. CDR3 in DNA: TGTGCCAGCAGCTTAGGGTACAGGGTTGAAAAACTGTTTTTT. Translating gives CASSLGYRVEKLFF. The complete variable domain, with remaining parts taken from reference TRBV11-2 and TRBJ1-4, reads EAGVAQSPRYKIIEKRQSVAFWCNPISGHATLYWYQQILGQGPKLLIQFQNNGVVDDSQLPKDRFSAERLKGVDSTLKIQPAKLEDSAVYLCASSLGYRVEKLFFGSGTQLSVL.

The CDR3 DNA is TGTGCCAGCAGGCCGGGACAGGGCCCCAATGAGCAGTTCTTC. Its translation is CASRPGQGPNEQFF. The chain recombines TRBV7-2 with TRBJ2-1; 9 bases are shared with TRBD1. The V and J ends lost 6 bases and 6 bases, in that order; junction bases with no gene match: 6. The CDR3 spans 14 residues. Germline V lookup: CDR1 SGHTA, CDR2 FQGNSA. The variable domain in full, completed from reference TRBV7-2 and TRBJ2-1, reads GAGVSQSPSNKVTEKGKDVELRCDPISGHTALYWYRQSLGQGLEFLIYFQGNSAPDKSGLPSDRFSAERTGGSVSTLTIQRTQQEDSAVYLCASRPGQGPNEQFFGPGTRLTVL.

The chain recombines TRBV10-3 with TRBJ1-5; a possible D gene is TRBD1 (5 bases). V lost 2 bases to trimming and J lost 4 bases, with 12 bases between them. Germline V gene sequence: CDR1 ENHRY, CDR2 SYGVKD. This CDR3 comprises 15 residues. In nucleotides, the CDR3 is TGTGCCATCAGTGAGCTCGGACACATTAATCAGCCCCAGCATTTT. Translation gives CAISELGHINQPQHF.

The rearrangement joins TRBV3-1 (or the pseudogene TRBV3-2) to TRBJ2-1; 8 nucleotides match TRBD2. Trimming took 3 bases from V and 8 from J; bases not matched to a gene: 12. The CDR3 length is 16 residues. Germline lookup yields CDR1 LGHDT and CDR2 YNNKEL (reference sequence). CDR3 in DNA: TGTGCCAGCAGCCAGCACACGGGGGGGCCCGGGGATGAGCAGTTCTTC. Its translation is CASSQHTGGPGDEQFF.

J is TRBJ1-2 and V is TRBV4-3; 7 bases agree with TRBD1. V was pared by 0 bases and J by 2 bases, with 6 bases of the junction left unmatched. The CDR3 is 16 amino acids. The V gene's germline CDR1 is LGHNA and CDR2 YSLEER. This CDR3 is CASSQETGAGNYGYTF. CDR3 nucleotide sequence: TGCGCCAGCAGCCAAGAAACAGGGGCCGGGAACTATGGCTACACCTTC.

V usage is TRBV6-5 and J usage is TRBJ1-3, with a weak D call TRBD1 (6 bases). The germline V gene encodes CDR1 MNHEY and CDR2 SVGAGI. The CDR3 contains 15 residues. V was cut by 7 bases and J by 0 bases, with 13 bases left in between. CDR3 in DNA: TGTGCCAGCACCGCAGACAGGTTCTCTGGAAACACCATATATTTT. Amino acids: CASTADRFSGNTIYF.

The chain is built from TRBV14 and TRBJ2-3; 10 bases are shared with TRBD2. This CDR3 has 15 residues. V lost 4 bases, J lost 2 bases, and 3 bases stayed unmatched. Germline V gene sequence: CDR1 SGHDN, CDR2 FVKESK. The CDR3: CASSLGLAVTDTQYF. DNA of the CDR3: TGTGCCAGCAGCCTCGGACTAGCGGTCACAGATACGCAGTATTTT. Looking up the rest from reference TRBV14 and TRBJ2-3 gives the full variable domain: EAGVTQFPSHSVIEKGQTVTLRCDPISGHDNLYWYRRVMGKEIKFLLHFVKESKQDESGMPNNRFLAERTGGTYSTLKVQPAELEDSGVYFCASSLGLAVTDTQYFGPGTRLTVL.

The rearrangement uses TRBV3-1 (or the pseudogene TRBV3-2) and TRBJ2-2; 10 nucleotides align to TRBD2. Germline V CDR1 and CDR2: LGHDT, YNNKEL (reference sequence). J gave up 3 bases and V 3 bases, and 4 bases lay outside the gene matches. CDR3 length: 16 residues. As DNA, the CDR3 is TGTGCCAGCAGCCACTGGCTAGCGGGGGACACCGGGGAGCTGTTTTTT. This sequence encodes CASSHWLAGDTGELFF.

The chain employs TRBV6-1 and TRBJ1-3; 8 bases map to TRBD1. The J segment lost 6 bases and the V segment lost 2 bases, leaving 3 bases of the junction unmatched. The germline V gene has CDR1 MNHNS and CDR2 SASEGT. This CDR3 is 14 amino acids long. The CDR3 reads CASSEQGAVNTIYF. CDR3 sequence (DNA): TGTGCCAGCAGTGAACAGGGGGCCGTAAACACCATATATTTT.

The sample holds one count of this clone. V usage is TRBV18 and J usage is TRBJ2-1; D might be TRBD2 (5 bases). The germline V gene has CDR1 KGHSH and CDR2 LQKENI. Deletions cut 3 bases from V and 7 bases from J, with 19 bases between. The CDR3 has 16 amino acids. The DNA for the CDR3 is TGTGCCAGCTCACCGATGGCGGAGGCGGGTACAAATGAGCAGTTCTTC. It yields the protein CASSPMAEAGTNEQFF.

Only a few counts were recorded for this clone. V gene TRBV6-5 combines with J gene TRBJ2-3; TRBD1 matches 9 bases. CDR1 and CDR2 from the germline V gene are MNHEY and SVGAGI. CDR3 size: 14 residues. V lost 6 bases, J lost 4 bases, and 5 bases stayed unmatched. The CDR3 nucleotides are TGTGCCAGCAGCCGGGACAGGGAGGCAGATACGCAGTATTTT. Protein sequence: CASSRDREADTQYF.

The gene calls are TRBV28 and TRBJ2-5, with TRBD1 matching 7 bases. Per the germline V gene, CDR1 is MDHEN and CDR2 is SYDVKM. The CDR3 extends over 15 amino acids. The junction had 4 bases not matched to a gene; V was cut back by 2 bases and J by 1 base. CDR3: CASSLADRAQETQYF. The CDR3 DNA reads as TGTGCCAGCAGTTTAGCCGACAGGGCCCAAGAGACCCAGTACTTC.

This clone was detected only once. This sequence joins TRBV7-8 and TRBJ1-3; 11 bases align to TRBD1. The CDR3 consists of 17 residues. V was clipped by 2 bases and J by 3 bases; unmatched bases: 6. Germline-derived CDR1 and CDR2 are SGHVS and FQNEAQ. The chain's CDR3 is CASSLYGQGAGGNTIYF. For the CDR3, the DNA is TGTGCCAGCAGCTTATACGGACAGGGGGCAGGTGGAAACACCATATATTTT.

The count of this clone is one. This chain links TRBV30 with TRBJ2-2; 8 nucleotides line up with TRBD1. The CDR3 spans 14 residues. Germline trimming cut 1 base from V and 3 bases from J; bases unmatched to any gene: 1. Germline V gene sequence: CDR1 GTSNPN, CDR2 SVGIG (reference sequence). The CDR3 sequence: CAWSDRGDTGELFF. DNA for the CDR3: TGTGCCTGGAGTGACAGGGGGGACACCGGGGAGCTGTTTTTT.